The entry that follows covers one T cell receptor beta chain sequence. The data stem from a study of blood T cell repertoires in COVID-19. Study summary: Nucleic acid was either cDNA or gDNA, and it came from T cells, B-cell-depleted T cells, or PBMCs.

V gave up 1 base and J gave up 2 bases; unmatched junction bases: 1. The germline V gene has CDR1 LGHNA and CDR2 YNFKEQ. The CDR3 covers 16 residues. Libraries were prepared by immunoSEQ multiplex PCR; TCRdb keeps only in-frame clonotypes and omits some of them. Of some 300,000 clones in the sample, 85% to 90% were seen once. The sequence derives from a woman aged 45-60 years who had been exposed to COVID-19. What was sequenced was PBMCs or T cells enriched from blood (not recorded which). V is TRBV4-2 and J is TRBJ2-1, with 11 bases matching TRBD2. CDR3 DNA sequence: TGTGCCAGCAGCCAAGGTAGCGGGGGGGCCTACAATGAGCAGTTCTTC. Encoded protein: CASSQGSGGAYNEQFF.